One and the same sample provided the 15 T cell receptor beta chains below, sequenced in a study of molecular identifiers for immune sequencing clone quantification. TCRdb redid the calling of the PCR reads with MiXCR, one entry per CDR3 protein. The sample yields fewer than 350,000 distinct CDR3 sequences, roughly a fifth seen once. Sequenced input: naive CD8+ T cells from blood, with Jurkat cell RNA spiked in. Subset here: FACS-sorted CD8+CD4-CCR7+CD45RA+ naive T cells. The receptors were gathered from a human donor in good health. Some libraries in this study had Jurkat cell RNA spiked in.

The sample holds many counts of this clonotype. CDR3 sequence reads: CASSSRQGADTEAFF. CDR3 nucleotides: TGTGCCAGCAGCTCCCGACAGGGGGCAGACACTGAAGCTTTCTTT. The V call is TRBV7-7, the J call TRBJ1-1; TRBD1 matches at 10 bases. V lost 4 bases and J lost 3; bases outside the gene matches: 5. This CDR3 has 15 amino acids. Germline assignment: CDR1 SSHAT and CDR2 FNYEAQ (reference sequence).

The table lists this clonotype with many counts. This CDR3 reads CASTSWVSSGNTIYF. The CDR3 nucleotides are TGCGCCAGCACCTCGTGGGTGAGCTCTGGAAACACCATATATTTT. The chain recombines TRBV4-3 with TRBJ1-3; D is undetermined. This CDR3 spans 15 amino acids. With 7 bases removed from V and 0 bases from J, the gap between germline ends came to 13 bases. Germline CDR1 is LGHNA and CDR2 is YSLEER.

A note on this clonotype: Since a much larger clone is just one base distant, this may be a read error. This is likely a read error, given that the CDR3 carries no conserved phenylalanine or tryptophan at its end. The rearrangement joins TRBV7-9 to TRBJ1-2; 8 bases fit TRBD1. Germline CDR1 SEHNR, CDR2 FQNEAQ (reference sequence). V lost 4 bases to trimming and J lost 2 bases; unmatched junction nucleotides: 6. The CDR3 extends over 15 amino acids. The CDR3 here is CASSSMDRVNYGYTS. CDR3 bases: TGTGCCAGCAGCTCAATGGACAGGGTCAACTATGGCTACACCTCC.

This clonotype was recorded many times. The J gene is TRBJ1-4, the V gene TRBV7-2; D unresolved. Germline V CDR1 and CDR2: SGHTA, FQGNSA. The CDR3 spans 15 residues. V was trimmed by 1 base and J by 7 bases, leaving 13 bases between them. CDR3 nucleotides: TGTGCCAGCAGCTTAGATAGGGTTTGGGGTGAAAAACTGTTTTTT. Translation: CASSLDRVWGEKLFF.

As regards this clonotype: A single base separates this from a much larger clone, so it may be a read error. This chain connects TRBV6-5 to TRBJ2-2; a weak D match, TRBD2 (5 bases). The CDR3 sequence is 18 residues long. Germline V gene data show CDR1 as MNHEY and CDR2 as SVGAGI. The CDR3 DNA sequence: TGTGCCAGCAGTTACGAGGCCGAGAACATAGAGAACACCGGGGAGCCGTTTTTT. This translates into CASSYEAENIENTGEPFF.

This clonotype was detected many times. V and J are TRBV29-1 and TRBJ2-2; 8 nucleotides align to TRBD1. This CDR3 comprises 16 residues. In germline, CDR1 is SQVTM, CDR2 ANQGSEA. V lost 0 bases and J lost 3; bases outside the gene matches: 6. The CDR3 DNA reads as TGCAGCGTTGAAGATCAGGAACAGGGGGACACCGGGGAGCTGTTTTTT. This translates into CSVEDQEQGDTGELFF.

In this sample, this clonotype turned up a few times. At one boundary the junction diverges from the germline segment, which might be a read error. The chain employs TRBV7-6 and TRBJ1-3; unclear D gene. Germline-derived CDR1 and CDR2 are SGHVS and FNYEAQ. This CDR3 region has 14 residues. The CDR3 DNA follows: TGTGCCAGCAGCCGCGAACTCTCTGGATACACCATATATTTT. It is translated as CASSRELSGYTIYF.

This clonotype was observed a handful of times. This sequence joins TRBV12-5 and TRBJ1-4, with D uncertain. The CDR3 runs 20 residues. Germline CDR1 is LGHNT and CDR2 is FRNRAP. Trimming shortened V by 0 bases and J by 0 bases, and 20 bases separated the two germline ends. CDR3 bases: TGTGCTAGTGGTTTGGTTGTAGGTGGGCCAAGGATTGCAACTAATGAAAAACTGTTTTTT. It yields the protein CASGLVVGGPRIATNEKLFF.

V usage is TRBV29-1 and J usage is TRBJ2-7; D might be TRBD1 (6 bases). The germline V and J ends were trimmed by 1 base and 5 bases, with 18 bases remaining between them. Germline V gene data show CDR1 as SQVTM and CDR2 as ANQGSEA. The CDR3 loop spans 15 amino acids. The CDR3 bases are TGCAGCGTTGAAGCAGCCGGGACACGGCCTAACGAGCAGTACTTC. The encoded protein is CSVEAAGTRPNEQYF.

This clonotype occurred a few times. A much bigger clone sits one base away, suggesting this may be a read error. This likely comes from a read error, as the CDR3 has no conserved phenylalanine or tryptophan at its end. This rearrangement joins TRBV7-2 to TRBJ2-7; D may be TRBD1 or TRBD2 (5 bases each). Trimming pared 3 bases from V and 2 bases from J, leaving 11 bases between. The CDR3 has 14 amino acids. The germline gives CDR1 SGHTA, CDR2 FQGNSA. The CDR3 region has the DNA TGTGCCAGCAGCTTCCGGGACGGAGCCTACGAGCAGTACTTA. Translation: CASSFRDGAYEQYL.

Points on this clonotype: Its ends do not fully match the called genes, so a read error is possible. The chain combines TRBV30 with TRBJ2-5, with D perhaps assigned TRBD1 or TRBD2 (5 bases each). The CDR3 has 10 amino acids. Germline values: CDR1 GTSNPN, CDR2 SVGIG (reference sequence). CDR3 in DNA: TGTGCCTGGGTCCGGGACCGAATAACCTTC. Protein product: CAWVRDRITF.

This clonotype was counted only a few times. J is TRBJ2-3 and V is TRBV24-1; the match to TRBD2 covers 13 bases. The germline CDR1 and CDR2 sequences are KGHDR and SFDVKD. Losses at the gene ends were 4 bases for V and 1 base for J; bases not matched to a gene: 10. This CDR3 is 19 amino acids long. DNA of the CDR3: TGTGCCACCAGTGACCGAGGACTAGCGGGAGTCAACCGCACAGATACGCAGTATTTT. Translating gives CATSDRGLAGVNRTDTQYF.

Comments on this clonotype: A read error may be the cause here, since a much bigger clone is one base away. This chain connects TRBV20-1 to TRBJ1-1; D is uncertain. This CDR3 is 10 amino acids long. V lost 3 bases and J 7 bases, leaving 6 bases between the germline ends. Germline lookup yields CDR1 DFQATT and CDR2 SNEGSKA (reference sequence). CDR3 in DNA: TGCAGTGCTAGGGCAGATGAAGCTTTCTTT. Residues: CSARADEAFF.

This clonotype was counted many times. CDR3: CATFDRANTEAFF. The CDR3 nucleotides are TGTGCCACTTTCGACAGGGCGAACACTGAAGCTTTCTTT. The chain couples TRBV28 to TRBJ1-1; 7 bases fit TRBD1. Germline loops: CDR1 MDHEN, CDR2 SYDVKM. J gave up 1 base and V 10 bases, and 6 bases lay outside the gene matches. The CDR3 totals 13 residues.

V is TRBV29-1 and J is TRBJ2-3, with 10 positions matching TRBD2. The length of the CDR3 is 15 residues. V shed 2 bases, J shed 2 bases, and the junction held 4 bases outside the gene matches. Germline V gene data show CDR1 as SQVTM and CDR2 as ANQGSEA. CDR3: CSVELAGENTDTQYF. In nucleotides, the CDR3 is TGCAGCGTTGAACTAGCGGGAGAGAACACAGATACGCAGTATTTT.